Described below is a single TCR beta chain sequence and its context. Trimming took off 5 bases at V and 8 bases at J, with 6 bases between the two ends. CDR3 length: 11 residues. Germline assignment: CDR1 SNHLY and CDR2 FYNNEI. The data originate from a study of blood T cell repertoires in COVID-19. Across the whole study: COVID-19 samples from acute and convalescent phases originated in the United States, Italy and Spain. PBMCs, B-cell-depleted T cells, or T cells provided the cDNA or gDNA that made up the material.

Original processing notes: Reference gene primer amplification yielded estimated nucleated cell counts. Method: immunoSEQ multiplex PCR; TCRdb's copy keeps in-frame clones and lacks some. The D gene and trimming were derived from the DNA, and the V and J assignments and clone size from that table. The table shows about 360,000 clones, with 65% to 90% occurring only once. Enrollment of patients from Seattle took place during active infection, with longitudinal follow-up. This clonotype originated in a woman aged 55-69 years with COVID-19, enrolled during active disease. What was sequenced was peripheral blood. The chain employs TRBV2 and TRBJ1-4; D call uncertain. The CDR3 protein is CASSWQEKLFF. The CDR3 DNA reads as TGTGCCAGCAGTTGGCAGGAAAAACTGTTTTTT.